Below, 20 T cell receptor beta chains from the same sample are listed, as sequenced in a study of T-cell memory formation after mild COVID-19 (dated by TCRdb to the early 2020s). The library was obtained by 5' RACE. The listed sequencing device is Illumina NovaSeq 6000. TCRdb itself trimmed the public reads at Q25 with fastp, ran MiXCR and retained productive beta chains. Identical CDR3 proteins give one entry, which carries the most common genes and DNA. For this sample there are about 270,000 distinct CDR3 sequences; around 15% appear just once. Around 23% of the sample goes to the ten largest clones. Sequencing was performed on PBMCs or a T cell subset sorted from them (not recorded which). The source is a young man who had mild COVID-19 (a few samples of this study predate the infection). The sample titles of this study are shuffled in the database, so cell type and time point are left out; the donor was told from shared clones.

This chain links TRBV7-8 with TRBJ1-1; D remains ambiguous. Germline loops: CDR1 SGHVS, CDR2 FQNEAQ. V was cut by 4 bases and J by 5 bases, with 14 bases left in between. The CDR3 extends over 14 amino acids. The CDR3 is CASSSGHGVTEAFF. CDR3 in DNA: TGTGCCAGCAGCTCCGGTCATGGGGTGACTGAAGCTTTCTTT.

The chain joins TRBV28 to TRBJ1-1; TRBD1 matches at 7 bases. CDR3 length: 12 residues. J gave up 2 bases and V 10 bases, and 4 bases lay outside the gene matches. Germline V gene lookup returns CDR1 MDHEN and CDR2 SYDVKM. The CDR3 DNA reads TGTGCCATCCACAGGGGCAACACTGAAGCTTTCTTT. This gives the protein CAIHRGNTEAFF.

The rearrangement joins TRBV7-2 to TRBJ2-2; TRBD2 agrees at 11 bases. V shed 8 bases, J shed 0 bases, and the junction held 20 bases outside the gene matches. In germline, CDR1 is SGHTA, CDR2 FQGNSA. The CDR3 runs 21 residues. The chain's CDR3 is CASDIRPGLAEMLANTGELFF. The CDR3 DNA is TGTGCCAGCGACATTAGACCGGGACTAGCGGAAATGCTCGCGAACACCGGGGAGCTGTTTTTT.

This clonotype was seen at least ten times. This chain joins TRBV7-9 and TRBJ2-3, with 10 bases identical to TRBD2. The ends lost 9 bases at V and 1 base at J; junction bases unmatched: 1. CDR1 is SEHNR, CDR2 FQNEAQ, per germline (reference sequence). This CDR3 comprises 13 residues. CDR3 region: CARGTSGTDTQYF. In DNA, the CDR3 is TGTGCCAGGGGGACTAGCGGCACAGATACGCAGTATTTT.

This rearrangement joins TRBV5-1 to TRBJ2-7; tentatively, D is TRBD1 (8 bases). The CDR3 is made up of 15 amino acids. The ends were cut back, 5 bases at V and 0 bases at J, with 15 bases in the middle. Germline CDR1 is SGHRS and CDR2 is YFSETQ. The CDR3 DNA sequence: TGCGCCAGCAGGGGGGGGACAGGCCTCTCCTACGAGCAGTACTTC. It encodes CASRGGTGLSYEQYF.

This clonotype was seen a few times. The chain couples TRBV25-1 to TRBJ2-1, with 7 positions matching TRBD1. The junction had 11 bases not matched to a gene; V was cut back by 8 bases and J by 4 bases. Germline lookup yields CDR1 MGHDK and CDR2 SYGVNS. The CDR3 spans 15 residues. For the CDR3, the DNA is TGTGCCAGCTCTAACCTGGACAGGTTGTACAATGAGCAGTTCTTC. Translating gives CASSNLDRLYNEQFF.

Concerning this clonotype itself: One end of the junction does not line up with germline, which may come from a read error. V gene TRBV7-8 combines with J gene TRBJ2-5, with 8 bases lining up with TRBD1. The CDR3 runs 15 residues. The germline V gene encodes CDR1 SGHVS and CDR2 FQNEAQ. CDR3 protein: CASRLGGQDQETQYF. In DNA form, the CDR3 reads TGTGCCAGCAGATTAGGGGGACAGGACCAAGAGACCCAGTACTTC.

This clonotype has more than one count but fewer than ten. The chain links TRBV11-2 to TRBJ1-2; 7 bases are shared with TRBD1. With 5 bases clipped from V and 3 bases from J, the junction kept 12 bases outside the gene matches. Germline CDR1 is SGHAT and CDR2 is FQNNGV. This CDR3 contains 16 residues. In DNA, the CDR3 is TGTGCCAGCAGCGCCAAGACAGGGATCGACGACTATGGCTACACCTTC. Amino acid sequence: CASSAKTGIDDYGYTF.

V is TRBV7-2 and J is TRBJ1-2; D call uncertain. Trimming shortened V by 5 bases and J by 3 bases, and 10 bases separated the two germline ends. The V gene's germline CDR1 is SGHTA and CDR2 FQGNSA. The CDR3 length is 13 residues. The CDR3: CASSDRWHYGYTF. CDR3 sequence (DNA): TGTGCCAGCAGCGACCGTTGGCACTATGGCTACACCTTC.

The chain joins TRBV12-3 or TRBV12-4 to TRBJ1-1, with D possibly matching TRBD1 (5 bases). V dropped 5 bases and J dropped 1 base, with 17 bases sitting between them. The CDR3 totals 16 residues. The CDR3 bases are TGTGCCAGCAGTCACGGGATTCTGACAGCGAACACTGAAGCTTTCTTT. It translates to CASSHGILTANTEAFF.

CDR3 sequence reads: CAWDEGTSVTGELFF. In DNA form, the CDR3 reads TGTGCCTGGGACGAGGGGACTAGCGTCACCGGGGAGCTGTTTTTT. This chain connects TRBV30 to TRBJ2-2; 10 positions match TRBD2. The CDR3 sequence is 15 residues long. CDR1 GTSNPN and CDR2 SVGIG come from the germline V gene (reference sequence). Trimming removed 5 bases from V and 4 bases from J; junction bases left unmatched: 7.

V is TRBV7-2 and J is TRBJ1-1; D not certain. The CDR3 is 13 amino acids. The germline gives CDR1 SGHTA, CDR2 FQGNSA. The V end lost 4 bases, the J end lost 4 bases, and 10 bases lay between the germline ends. The CDR3 region is CASSSDGGTEAFF. The CDR3 nucleotides read TGTGCCAGCAGCTCCGACGGAGGCACTGAAGCTTTCTTT.

This clonotype was picked up a small number of times. For the CDR3, the DNA is TGCGCCAGCAGCCGGCCCGAGCTAGGGACAGATACGCAGTATTTT. Its translation: CASSRPELGTDTQYF. This rearrangement joins TRBV4-1 to TRBJ2-3; D is unclear. Germline V gene data show CDR1 as MGHRA and CDR2 as YSYEKL. This CDR3 comprises 15 residues. The V and J ends lost 4 bases and 3 bases respectively, with 14 bases between them.

This clonotype appeared a few times. V gene TRBV6-2 or TRBV6-3 combines with J gene TRBJ2-5; possibly TRBD2 for D (7 bases). Trimming removed 4 bases from V and 4 bases from J, with 22 bases in between. This CDR3 spans 17 amino acids. The germline CDR1 and CDR2 sequences are MNHEY and SVGEGT. The DNA for the CDR3 is TGTGCCAGCAGTTGGGCCCTCGGGGGGCTAACCCTAGAGACCCAGTACTTC. Amino acids: CASSWALGGLTLETQYF.

The chain employs TRBV5-1 and TRBJ2-5; D possibly matches TRBD1 or TRBD2 (5 bases each). CDR1 and CDR2 (germline): SGHRS, YFSETQ. V lost 1 base and J lost 4, with 11 bases in between. There are 14 residues in the CDR3. The CDR3 DNA follows: TGCGCCAGCAGCTTGAAATTGGGGGTAGAGACCCAGTACTTC. Protein product: CASSLKLGVETQYF.

This clonotype has only a few counts. The V gene is TRBV2, the J gene TRBJ1-1; D is undetermined. Germline loops: CDR1 SNHLY, CDR2 FYNNEI. V shed 3 bases and J shed 1 base, with 12 bases lying between them. The CDR3 totals 15 residues. The CDR3 DNA reads as TGTGCCAGCAGTGATGTGACCGGCGGGAACACTGAAGCTTTCTTT. It translates to CASSDVTGGNTEAFF. Filled out from reference TRBV2 and TRBJ1-1, the complete variable domain reads EPEVTQTPSHQVTQMGQEVILRCVPISNHLYFYWYRQILGQKVEFLVSFYNNEISEKSEIFDDQFSVERPDGSNFTLKIRSTKLEDSAMYFCASSDVTGGNTEAFFGQGTRLTVV.

This clonotype showed up just a few times. The chain is built from TRBV7-2 and TRBJ2-7; D is unclear. Germline-derived CDR1 and CDR2 are SGHTA and FQGNSA. The V gene lost 5 bases and the J gene lost 3 bases, with 17 bases spanning the gap. This CDR3 spans 15 amino acids. The CDR3 loop reads CASSRGDAPNYEQYF. The CDR3 DNA sequence: TGTGCCAGCAGCCGAGGTGACGCCCCAAACTACGAGCAGTACTTC.

Many counts were recorded for this clonotype. The J gene is TRBJ1-5, the V gene TRBV4-1, with a tentative D call TRBD1 (6 bases). This CDR3 contains 15 residues. Germline CDR1 MGHRA, CDR2 YSYEKL. Deletions cut 1 base from V and 7 bases from J, with 14 bases between. The CDR3 DNA follows: TGCGCCAGCAGCCAAGGGTACAGGGATGGACAGCCCCAGCATTTT. Residues: CASSQGYRDGQPQHF.

In its sample, this clonotype was seen a few times. The chain employs TRBV4-1 and TRBJ2-3; TRBD2 might be the D (5 bases). CDR1 is MGHRA, CDR2 YSYEKL, per germline. The V end was cut by 0 bases, the J end by 2 bases, with 15 bases between. There are 17 residues in the CDR3. Here the CDR3 DNA reads TGCGCCAGCAGCCAAGAGCGTCGTAGCGAGACCACAGATACGCAGTATTTT. Its translation: CASSQERRSETTDTQYF.

This clonotype was counted between two and nine times. The rearrangement uses TRBV7-9 and TRBJ2-5; the D gene is possibly TRBD2 (6 bases). The CDR3 runs 15 residues. The V and J ends lost 10 bases and 2 bases respectively, with 20 bases between them. CDR1 SEHNR and CDR2 FQNEAQ come from the germline V gene (reference sequence). CDR3 protein: CATLAGPEGQETQYF. CDR3 in DNA: TGTGCCACCCTAGCCGGTCCGGAGGGACAAGAGACCCAGTACTTC.